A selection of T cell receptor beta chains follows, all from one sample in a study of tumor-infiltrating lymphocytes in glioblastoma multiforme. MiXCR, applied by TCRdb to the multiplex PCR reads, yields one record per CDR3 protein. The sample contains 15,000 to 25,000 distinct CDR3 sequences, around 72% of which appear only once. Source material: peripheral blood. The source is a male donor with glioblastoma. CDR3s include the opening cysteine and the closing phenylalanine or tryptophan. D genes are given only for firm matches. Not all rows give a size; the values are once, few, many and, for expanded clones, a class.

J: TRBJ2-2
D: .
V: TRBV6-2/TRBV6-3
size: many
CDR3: CASSYGGGESTGELFF
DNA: TGTGCCAGCAGTTACGGAGGGGGAGAGAGCACCGGAGAGCTGTTTTTT

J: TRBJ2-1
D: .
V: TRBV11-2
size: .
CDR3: CASSPLSGVNNEQFF
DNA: TGTGCCAGCAGCCCATTGTCGGGAGTTAACAATGAGCAGTTCTTC

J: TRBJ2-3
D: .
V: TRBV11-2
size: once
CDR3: CASSPLLQFADMQYF
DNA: TGTGCCAGCAGCCCCCTCCTCCAATTTGCAGATATGCAGTATTTT

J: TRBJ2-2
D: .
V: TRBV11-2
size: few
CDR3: CASSLINTGELFF
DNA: TGTGCCAGCAGCCTCATAAACACCGGGGAGCTGTTTTTT

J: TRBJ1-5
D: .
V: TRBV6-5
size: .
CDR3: CASSYTGNQPQHF
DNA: TGTGCTAGCAGTTATACGGGCAACCAGCCCCAGCATTTT

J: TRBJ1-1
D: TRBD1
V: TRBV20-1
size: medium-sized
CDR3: CSASRQGASEAFF
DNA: TGCAGTGCTAGCAGACAGGGGGCTAGTGAAGCTTTCTTT

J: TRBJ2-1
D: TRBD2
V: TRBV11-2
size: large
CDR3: CASNPGAGGLNEQFF
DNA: TGTGCCAGCAACCCAGGGGCGGGAGGTCTCAATGAGCAGTTCTTC

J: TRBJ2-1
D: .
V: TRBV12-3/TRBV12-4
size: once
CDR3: CVSNKRDNEQLF
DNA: TGTGTCAGCAATAAACGAGACAATGAGCAGCTCTTC

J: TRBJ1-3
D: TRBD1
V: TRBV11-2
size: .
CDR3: CASSESGGTGGTIYF
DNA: TGTGCCAGCAGCGAGTCAGGGGGCACCGGGGGCACCATATATTTT

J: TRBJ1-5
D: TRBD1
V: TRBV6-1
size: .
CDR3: CARGWGQKNSNQPQHF
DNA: TGTGCCAGGGGCTGGGGACAGAAGAATAGCAATCAGCCCCAGCATTTT

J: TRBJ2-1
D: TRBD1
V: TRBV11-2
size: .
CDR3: CVSSRDRGKVNKEKFF
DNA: TGTGTCAGCAGCCGCGACAGGGGGAAGGTCAACAAAGAGAAGTTCTTC

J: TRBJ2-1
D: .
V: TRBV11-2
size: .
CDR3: CASSLETTGFF
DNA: TGTGCCAGCAGCTTAGAGACCACGGGGTTCTTC

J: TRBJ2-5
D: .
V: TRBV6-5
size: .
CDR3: CASSYSTPQESQYF
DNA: TGTGCCAGCAGTTACTCCACTCCGCAAGAGTCCCAGTACTTC

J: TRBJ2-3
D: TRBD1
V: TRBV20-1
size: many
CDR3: CSALRGQGAGDTQYF
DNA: TGCAGTGCTCTCCGGGGCCAGGGGGCAGGAGATACGCAGTATTTT

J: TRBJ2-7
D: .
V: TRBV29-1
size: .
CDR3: CSVGGDGYEQYF
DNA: TGCAGCGTGGGGGGAGACGGGTACGAGCAGTACTTC

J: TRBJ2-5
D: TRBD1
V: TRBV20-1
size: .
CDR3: CSAISSRTGIETQYF
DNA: TGCAGTGCCATATCATCCCGGACAGGGATAGAGACCCAGTACTTC

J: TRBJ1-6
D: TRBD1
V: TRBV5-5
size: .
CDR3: CASEGQSYSHLLF
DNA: TGTGCCAGTGAGGGACAGAGTTATTCACACCTCCTCTTT

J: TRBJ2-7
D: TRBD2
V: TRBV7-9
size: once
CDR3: CASSSFIAGGYEQYF
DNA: TGTGCCAGCAGCTCCTTCATAGCGGGAGGATACGAGCAGTACTTC

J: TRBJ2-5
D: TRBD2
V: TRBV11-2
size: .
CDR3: CANSASGQENKYF
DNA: TGTGCCAACAGTGCTAGCGGACAAGAGAACAAGTACTTC

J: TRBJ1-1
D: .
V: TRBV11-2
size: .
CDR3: CASRSLCRHTEAFF
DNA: TGTGCCAGCAGATCCCTCTGTCGACACACTGAAGCTTTCTTT

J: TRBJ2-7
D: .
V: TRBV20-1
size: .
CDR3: CNAREGTSEGYERYF
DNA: TGCAATGCTAGAGAAGGGACTTCGGAGGGTTACGAGCGGTACTTC

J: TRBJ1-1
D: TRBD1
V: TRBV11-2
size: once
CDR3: CASSLLQQGLDTRAFF
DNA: TGTGCCAGCAGCTTACTCCAACAGGGGCTAGACACTCGAGCTTTCTTT

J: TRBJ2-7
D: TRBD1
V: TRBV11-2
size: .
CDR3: CASKDREDHEQYF
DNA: TGTGCCAGCAAAGACAGGGAAGACCATGAGCAGTACTTC

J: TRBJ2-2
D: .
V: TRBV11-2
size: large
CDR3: CASSLAGLTGELFF
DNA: TGTGCCAGCAGCTTAGCAGGGTTGACCGGGGAGCTGTTTTTT

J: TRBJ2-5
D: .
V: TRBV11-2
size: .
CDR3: CASSPGVPVETQYF
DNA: TGTGCCAGCAGCCCCGGAGTGCCCGTGGAGACCCAGTACTTC

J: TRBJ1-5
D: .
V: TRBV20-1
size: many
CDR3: CSARAPGGWQGSRNQPQHF
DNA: TGCAGTGCTAGAGCCCCCGGAGGGTGGCAGGGGAGTCGCAATCAGCCCCAGCATTTT

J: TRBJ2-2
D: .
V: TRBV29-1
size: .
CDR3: CSGIRGSGELFF
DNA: TGCAGCGGCATCAGGGGATCCGGGGAGCTGTTTTTT

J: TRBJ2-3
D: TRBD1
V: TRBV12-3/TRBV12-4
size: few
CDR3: CASSTTGTGSTDTQYF
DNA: TGTGCCAGCAGCACAACCGGGACAGGTAGCACAGATACGCAGTATTTT